This T cell receptor (beta chain) comes out of a study of T-cell reconstitution after alpha-beta-depleted transplantation in children. Unique molecular identifiers featured in how the TCRbeta library was prepared. TCRdb independently ran MiXCR on the PCR reads; one entry per CDR3 protein. This table has about 540,000 distinct CDR3 sequences, about 17% appearing once. V was pared by 4 bases and J by 5 bases, with 11 bases between. The length of the CDR3 is 13 residues. The origin of this receptor is a human donor who donated a stem cell graft to a child with acute lymphoblastic leukemia. The chain recombines TRBV12-3 or TRBV12-4 with TRBJ2-5; D unresolved. The sample was PBMCs from the stem cell graft donor, taken from the stem cell graft. CDR3 amino acids: CASSSRAVETQYF. The CDR3 nucleotides read TGTGCCAGCAGTTCCCGGGCCGTGGAGACCCAGTACTTC.